A single sample is the source of the 13 T cell receptor beta chains below, sequenced in a study of T cell changes during pregnancy in multiple sclerosis. Here immunoSEQ multiplex PCR was the method, and the copy in TCRdb shows in-frame clones only, minus some. The data hold under 60,000 clones, with approximately 92% observed a single time. The source material was CD4+ T cells from peripheral blood mononuclear cells, sampled in the third trimester of pregnancy. The receptors come from a female donor with multiple sclerosis, enrolled in a pregnancy study.

V gene TRBV27 combines with J gene TRBJ2-2; 8 bases are shared with TRBD2. Germline assignment: CDR1 MNHEY and CDR2 SMNVEV (reference sequence). J lost 3 bases, V lost 6 bases, and 9 bases had no gene match. The CDR3 extends over 16 amino acids. The CDR3 coding sequence is TGTGCCAGCAGGGGCATAGGACTAGCCCACACCGGGGAGCTGTTTTTT. Translated, it gives CASRGIGLAHTGELFF.

The genes are TRBV30 and TRBJ2-2; weak D call: TRBD1 (6 bases). The CDR3 runs 14 residues. V lost 2 bases to trimming and J lost 0 bases, with 7 bases between them. Germline V gene data show CDR1 as GTSNPN and CDR2 as SVGIG (reference sequence). The CDR3 region is CAWSTGSNTGELFF. CDR3 bases: TGTGCCTGGAGTACAGGGTCGAACACCGGGGAGCTGTTTTTT.

The genes are TRBV7-3 and TRBJ2-1; TRBD2 might be the D (7 bases). This CDR3 comprises 15 residues. Trimming cost V 5 bases and J 6 bases, with 17 bases left between them. Germline CDR1 and CDR2: SGHTA and FQGTGA. The CDR3 here is CASSPGGGLGNEQFF. The CDR3 coding sequence is TGTGCCAGCAGCCCTGGGGGGGGGCTGGGCAATGAGCAGTTCTTC.

The rearrangement joins TRBV28 to TRBJ1-5; D perhaps matches TRBD1 (5 bases). The CDR3 contains 14 residues. V lost 6 bases, J lost 0 bases, and 9 bases lay in between. Germline CDR1 reads MDHEN; CDR2 reads SYDVKM. For the CDR3, the DNA is TGTGCCAGCAGAGACAGCAATAGCAATCAGCCCCAGCATTTT. Translation: CASRDSNSNQPQHF.

CDR3 DNA: TGCGCCAGCAGCTTGGCAGGGGATAGCTCCTACGAGCAGTACTTC. Translation: CASSLAGDSSYEQYF. The chain couples TRBV5-1 to TRBJ2-7; a possible D gene is TRBD1 (6 bases). This CDR3 spans 15 amino acids. V lost 0 bases and J 0 bases, leaving 10 bases between the germline ends. Germline loops: CDR1 SGHRS, CDR2 YFSETQ.

The rearrangement uses TRBV10-3 and TRBJ2-5, with 10 bases lining up with TRBD2. V dropped 8 bases and J dropped 2; count of bases not matched to a gene: 5. This CDR3 spans 14 amino acids. The germline V gene encodes CDR1 ENHRY and CDR2 SYGVKD. CDR3 bases: TGTGCCATCGGTAGCGGGGGGCTACAAGAGACCCAGTACTTC. Protein: CAIGSGGLQETQYF.

The V and J genes are TRBV11-1 and TRBJ1-2; D is ambiguous. V lost 1 base and J 4 bases, leaving 7 bases between the germline ends. Germline V lookup: CDR1 SGHAT, CDR2 FQDESV (reference sequence). The CDR3 loop spans 13 amino acids. CDR3 in amino acids: CASSLDSFYGYTF. CDR3 nucleotides: TGTGCCAGCAGCTTAGACAGTTTCTATGGCTACACCTTC.

The chain combines TRBV30 with TRBJ2-5; a weak D match, TRBD2 (6 bases). The germline V gene has CDR1 GTSNPN and CDR2 SVGIG (reference sequence). Trimming stripped 0 bases from V and 8 bases from J, with 16 bases between. The CDR3 contains 14 residues. This CDR3 reads CAWSVMGSGPTQYF. The CDR3 DNA reads as TGTGCCTGGAGTGTAATGGGTAGCGGCCCTACCCAGTACTTC.

The genes are TRBV6-5 and TRBJ2-1; 7 nucleotides match TRBD1. CDR1 is MNHEY, CDR2 SVGAGI, per germline. The CDR3 has 15 amino acids. With 6 bases clipped from V and 0 bases from J, the junction kept 5 bases outside the gene matches. Here the CDR3 reads CASSLTGSSYNEQFF. Written as DNA, the CDR3 is TGTGCCAGCAGCCTGACAGGGAGCTCCTACAATGAGCAGTTCTTC.

The V and J genes are TRBV7-6 and TRBJ1-2; TRBD1 is a possible D gene (6 bases). The CDR3 sequence is 15 residues long. Germline-derived CDR1 and CDR2 are SGHVS and FNYEAQ. Trimming removed 5 bases at V and 4 bases at J, with 17 bases between. The DNA for the CDR3 is TGTGCCAGCAGCCCGCAACCACAGGGTAGCTATGGCTACACCTTC. This sequence encodes CASSPQPQGSYGYTF.

This rearrangement joins TRBV5-1 to TRBJ1-1, with 8 bases aligning to TRBD1. With 0 bases clipped from V and 7 bases from J, the junction kept 2 bases outside the gene matches. CDR1 is SGHRS, CDR2 YFSETQ, per germline. The CDR3 is 13 amino acids. This chain's CDR3 is CASSLGTGYEAFF. The CDR3, as DNA: TGCGCCAGCAGCTTGGGGACAGGGTATGAAGCTTTCTTT.

The V and J genes are TRBV27 and TRBJ2-7, with D possibly matching TRBD1 (6 bases). V was cut by 2 bases and J by 7 bases, with 12 bases left in between. Germline V gives CDR1 MNHEY, CDR2 SMNVEV (reference sequence). CDR3 length equals 13 residues. The CDR3 region is CASSLTGTREQYF. CDR3 nucleotides: TGTGCCAGCAGTTTAACAGGGACGCGGGAGCAGTACTTC.

The chain carries TRBV19 and TRBJ1-5; the match to TRBD1 covers 7 bases. Germline values: CDR1 LNHDA, CDR2 SQIVND (reference sequence). V was clipped by 7 bases and J by 5 bases; unmatched bases: 11. This CDR3 has 15 amino acids. CDR3 region: CASTLEGDRDQPQHF. CDR3 bases: TGTGCCAGTACCCTGGAAGGGGACAGAGATCAGCCCCAGCATTTT.